These T cell receptor beta chains were read from a single sample in a study of cytotoxic CD8 clonotypes in ibrutinib-treated CLL. The table came from immunoSEQ multiplex PCR; TCRdb's copy has only in-frame clones and leaves some out. The table includes a few hundred thousand clones, 67% detected once. The sample in question was PBMCs, obtained after 36 months of ibrutinib treatment. These receptor sequences come from a human donor with chronic lymphocytic leukemia. The CDR3 runs from the conserved cysteine through the conserved F or W. Each record gives: V gene, J gene, clone size, D gene, CDR3 DNA, CDR3 protein. The D gene is left open where the match is weak. Some rows mark clone size as missing; the rest say once, few, many or name a class of expanded clone.

v_gene: TRBV15
j_gene: TRBJ2-7
abundance: .
d_gene: TRBD2
CDR3nt: TGTGCCACCAGAGCGGGAGGGCCCTTAGGGAACGAGCAGTACTTC
CDR3aa: CATRAGGPLGNEQYF

v_gene: TRBV6-5
j_gene: TRBJ2-5
abundance: few
d_gene: .
CDR3nt: TGTGCCAGCAGACGAGGACAGCAAGAGACCCAGTACTTC
CDR3aa: CASRRGQQETQYF

v_gene: TRBV19
j_gene: TRBJ1-2
abundance: few
d_gene: .
CDR3nt: TGTGCCAGTAGTATCGGGGGCGCTTTATCAGGCTACACCTTC
CDR3aa: CASSIGGALSGYTF

v_gene: TRBV7-9
j_gene: TRBJ2-1
abundance: .
d_gene: .
CDR3nt: TGTGCCAGCAGCCTACTAGTCGGTAGCCGAAATGAGCAGTTCTTC
CDR3aa: CASSLLVGSRNEQFF

v_gene: TRBV18
j_gene: TRBJ2-6
abundance: .
d_gene: .
CDR3nt: TGTGCCAGCTCACTGCGGGACAAGGGCCCGAGCTCTGGGGCCAACGTCCTGACTTTC
CDR3aa: CASSLRDKGPSSGANVLTF

v_gene: TRBV7-2
j_gene: TRBJ2-7
abundance: .
d_gene: TRBD2
CDR3nt: TGTGCCAGCAGCTTAGAGGGCGGGAGCCCCGAGCAGTACTTC
CDR3aa: CASSLEGGSPEQYF

v_gene: TRBV5-1
j_gene: TRBJ1-1
abundance: .
d_gene: .
CDR3nt: TGCGCCAGCAGCCAAACGGGGGTTCACACTGAAGCTTTCTTT
CDR3aa: CASSQTGVHTEAFF

v_gene: TRBV27
j_gene: TRBJ1-2
abundance: .
d_gene: TRBD1
CDR3nt: TGTGCCAGCATGGACAGGTTGGGGGGCTACACCTTC
CDR3aa: CASMDRLGGYTF

v_gene: TRBV9
j_gene: TRBJ2-2
abundance: .
d_gene: .
CDR3nt: TGTGCCAGCAGCCTCGGACCCGGGGAGCTGTTTTTT
CDR3aa: CASSLGPGELFF

v_gene: TRBV6-1
j_gene: TRBJ2-5
abundance: .
d_gene: .
CDR3nt: TGTGCCAGCAGGTTGCAAGAGACCCAGTACTTC
CDR3aa: CASRLQETQYF

v_gene: TRBV9
j_gene: TRBJ2-5
abundance: .
d_gene: .
CDR3nt: TGTGCCAGCAGCGATGGGGGGGCAAAGACCCAGTACTTC
CDR3aa: CASSDGGAKTQYF

v_gene: TRBV11-3
j_gene: TRBJ1-2
abundance: .
d_gene: .
CDR3nt: TGTGCCAGCAGCAACCCCACAGCTCGCTATGGCTACACCTTC
CDR3aa: CASSNPTARYGYTF

v_gene: TRBV5-1
j_gene: TRBJ2-7
abundance: .
d_gene: .
CDR3nt: TGCGCCAGCAGGACCGAGACGGCATACGAGCAGTACTTC
CDR3aa: CASRTETAYEQYF

v_gene: TRBV15
j_gene: TRBJ1-4
abundance: .
d_gene: .
CDR3nt: TGTGCCACCAGCACTCGACGGGGGGATGAAAAACTGTTTTTT
CDR3aa: CATSTRRGDEKLFF

v_gene: TRBV4-1
j_gene: TRBJ1-6
abundance: .
d_gene: .
CDR3nt: TGCGCCAGCAGCCTTTCGACAGAACACACTTCACCCCTCCACTTT
CDR3aa: CASSLSTEHTSPLHF

v_gene: TRBV19
j_gene: TRBJ1-5
abundance: .
d_gene: .
CDR3nt: TGTGCCAGTAGTATTTGGGGGGTGAATCAGCCCCAGCATTTT
CDR3aa: CASSIWGVNQPQHF

v_gene: TRBV29-1
j_gene: TRBJ2-7
abundance: .
d_gene: .
CDR3nt: TGCAGCATCTCCCCAGGAACCCTTCCCTACGAGCAGTACTTC
CDR3aa: CSISPGTLPYEQYF

v_gene: TRBV7-9
j_gene: TRBJ2-2
abundance: .
d_gene: .
CDR3nt: TGTGCCAGCAGCCCTACAGGGATAATGAGCACCGGGGAGCTGTTTTTT
CDR3aa: CASSPTGIMSTGELFF

v_gene: TRBV7-2
j_gene: TRBJ2-1
abundance: .
d_gene: .
CDR3nt: TGTGCCAGCAGCTTAGTGTACAGCGCCTCCTACAATGAGCAGTTCTTC
CDR3aa: CASSLVYSASYNEQFF

v_gene: TRBV18
j_gene: TRBJ2-1
abundance: many
d_gene: TRBD2
CDR3nt: TGTGCCAGCTCACCACCGGTGCATACTAGCGGGAGGAGTGAGCAGTTCTTC
CDR3aa: CASSPPVHTSGRSEQFF

v_gene: TRBV30
j_gene: TRBJ1-3
abundance: .
d_gene: .
CDR3nt: TGTGCCTGGAGTGCCCGGACGGGATCTCACTCTGGAAACACCATATATTTT
CDR3aa: CAWSARTGSHSGNTIYF

v_gene: TRBV5-4
j_gene: TRBJ1-4
abundance: few
d_gene: .
CDR3nt: TGTGCCAGCAGCTTAGAAGCGTCTAATGAAAAACTGTTTTTT
CDR3aa: CASSLEASNEKLFF

v_gene: TRBV27
j_gene: TRBJ2-2
abundance: once
d_gene: TRBD1
CDR3nt: TGTGCCAGCAGTCCTGGACAGGGTCGTCCCGGGGAGCTGTTTTTT
CDR3aa: CASSPGQGRPGELFF

v_gene: TRBV25-1
j_gene: TRBJ2-2
abundance: few
d_gene: TRBD2
CDR3nt: TGTGCCAGCAGTGAACGGGGAGGGGCTCGAACCGGGGAGCTGTTTTTT
CDR3aa: CASSERGGARTGELFF

v_gene: TRBV7-2
j_gene: TRBJ2-1
abundance: .
d_gene: .
CDR3nt: TGTGCCAGCAGCTTACTACGGCCCTACAATGAGCAGTTCTTC
CDR3aa: CASSLLRPYNEQFF

v_gene: TRBV11-2
j_gene: TRBJ1-2
abundance: .
d_gene: .
CDR3nt: TGTGCCAGCAGCGTAACGACGAGCATATACTATGGCTACACCTTC
CDR3aa: CASSVTTSIYYGYTF

v_gene: TRBV7-3
j_gene: TRBJ2-3
abundance: .
d_gene: TRBD2
CDR3nt: TGTGCCAGCAGCTCCGTCGGGGGGGCGACAGATACGCAGTATTTT
CDR3aa: CASSSVGGATDTQYF

v_gene: TRBV7-9
j_gene: TRBJ2-3
abundance: .
d_gene: .
CDR3nt: TGTGCCAGCAGCCCCCGAGGCGCTAGCACAGATACGCAGTATTTT
CDR3aa: CASSPRGASTDTQYF

v_gene: TRBV20-1
j_gene: TRBJ2-5
abundance: .
d_gene: .
CDR3nt: TGCAGTGCTACTAGGTTAGAGACCCAGTACTTC
CDR3aa: CSATRLETQYF

v_gene: TRBV6-5
j_gene: TRBJ2-5
abundance: .
d_gene: .
CDR3nt: TGTGCCAGCAGCAGACAGGAGCAAGAGACCCAGTACTTC
CDR3aa: CASSRQEQETQYF

v_gene: TRBV5-4
j_gene: TRBJ2-7
abundance: .
d_gene: TRBD2
CDR3nt: TGTGCCAGCAGCCCCCGAAGGTCGGAGCGGGGGAGCTCCTACGAGCAGTACTTC
CDR3aa: CASSPRRSERGSSYEQYF

v_gene: TRBV29-1
j_gene: TRBJ2-5
abundance: once
d_gene: TRBD1
CDR3nt: TGCAGCGTTAGGGGAAGGGACAGTTACTTCGAGACCCAGTACTTC
CDR3aa: CSVRGRDSYFETQYF